The 13 T cell receptor beta chains presented below share a single source sample, sequenced in a study of OX40 agonist ivuxolimab in advanced cancers. Using immunoSEQ multiplex PCR, the repertoire was profiled, and TCRdb retains in-frame clones only, with some absent. The table includes about 61,000 clones, about 90% detected once. This specimen consisted of CD4+ or CD8+ T cells sorted from blood, obtained in a trial of the OX40 agonist ivuxolimab. All receptors come from an adult with an advanced solid tumor such as melanoma, head and neck, liver or kidney cancer.

The rearrangement links TRBV19 to TRBJ2-2; TRBD1 agrees at 7 bases. The CDR3 spans 14 residues. Germline V gives CDR1 LNHDA, CDR2 SQIVND (reference sequence). Trimming removed 5 bases from V and 7 bases from J; junction bases left unmatched: 7. This CDR3 reads CASSVDRADGELFF. The CDR3 nucleotides are TGTGCCAGTAGTGTTGACAGGGCTGACGGGGAGCTGTTTTTT.

The V gene is TRBV28, the J gene TRBJ1-5, with TRBD1 matching over 9 bases. This CDR3 has 17 amino acids. The germline CDR1 and CDR2 sequences are MDHEN and SYDVKM. V lost 3 bases, J lost 4 bases, and 10 bases stayed unmatched. CDR3 DNA sequence: TGTGCCAGCAGTTTGGGGACAGGGATAGGGAATAATCAGCCCCAGCATTTT. Translated, it gives CASSLGTGIGNNQPQHF.

The chain links TRBV12-5 to TRBJ2-7; D is unresolved. V lost 6 bases, J lost 3 bases, and 12 bases lay in between. Germline V gives CDR1 LGHNT, CDR2 FRNRAP. The CDR3 runs 13 residues. CDR3 DNA sequence: TGTGCTAGTGGGCCAGCCGATTACTACGAGCAGTACTTC. Translated: CASGPADYYEQYF.

V and J are TRBV4-3 and TRBJ1-2, with D hard to call. In germline, CDR1 is LGHNA, CDR2 YSLEER. The CDR3 sequence is 16 residues long. V was pared by 0 bases and J by 2 bases, with 13 bases between. The CDR3 sequence: CASSQEARVVNYGYTF. In DNA form, the CDR3 reads TGCGCCAGCAGCCAAGAGGCTCGAGTGGTAAACTATGGCTACACCTTC.

The chain combines TRBV4-2 with TRBJ2-1; D is unresolved. V was cut by 1 base and J by 9 bases, with 19 bases left in between. The CDR3 has 16 residues. CDR1 is LGHNA and CDR2 is YNFKEQ in the germline V gene. The CDR3 reads CASSQVGSIFVGEQFF. Written as DNA, the CDR3 is TGTGCCAGCAGCCAAGTCGGCTCCATCTTCGTCGGTGAGCAGTTCTTC.

This chain uses TRBV10-2 with TRBJ2-3; 8 nucleotides line up with TRBD1. J lost 2 bases, V lost 11 bases, and 6 bases had no gene match. Germline CDR1 is WSHSY and CDR2 is SAAADI. This CDR3 contains 13 residues. The CDR3 nucleotides are TGCGCCTGCGGTCAGGGGGCCACAGATACGCAGTATTTT. Translating gives CACGQGATDTQYF.

The chain combines TRBV5-5 with TRBJ1-1; D not certain. The germline CDR1 and CDR2 sequences are SGHKS and YYEKEE (reference sequence). The CDR3 is 12 residues long. Trimming cost V 0 bases and J 3 bases, with 3 bases left between them. The CDR3 loop is CASSLVDTEAFF. CDR3 DNA: TGTGCCAGCAGCTTGGTTGACACTGAAGCTTTCTTT.

This clone has a handful of counts. The rearrangement joins TRBV5-6 to TRBJ1-2, with a possible D match to TRBD1 (6 bases). Germline V CDR1 and CDR2: SGHDT, YYEEEE. Trimming pared 2 bases from V and 4 bases from J, leaving 21 bases between. This CDR3 has 17 amino acids. The CDR3 region is CASSFGLTGTPLYGYTF. In DNA form, the CDR3 reads TGTGCCAGCAGCTTTGGTCTAACCGGGACACCGCTCTATGGCTACACCTTC.

CDR3 region: CSVEYRNEQFF. CDR3 bases: TGCAGCGTTGAATACCGCAATGAGCAGTTCTTC. The genes are TRBV29-1 and TRBJ2-1; the D is unclear. The CDR3 is 11 residues long. Germline CDR1 is SQVTM and CDR2 is ANQGSEA. V was clipped by 2 bases and J by 6 bases, with 5 bases between them.

V usage is TRBV11-2 and J usage is TRBJ1-5; D call uncertain. The CDR3 sequence is 16 residues long. V shed 1 base and J shed 5 bases, with 15 bases lying between them. The germline CDR1 and CDR2 sequences are SGHAT and FQNNGV. The CDR3 DNA reads TGTGCCAGCAGCTTAGGGGAGGGATTTTCGGATCAGCCCCAGCATTTT. Translating it yields CASSLGEGFSDQPQHF. The full variable domain, its missing parts supplied by reference TRBV11-2 and TRBJ1-5, is EAGVAQSPRYKIIEKRQSVAFWCNPISGHATLYWYQQILGQGPKLLIQFQNNGVVDDSQLPKDRFSAERLKGVDSTLKIQPAKLEDSAVYLCASSLGEGFSDQPQHFGDGTRLSIL.

This chain connects TRBV11-2 to TRBJ2-7; perhaps D is TRBD1 or TRBD2 (6 bases each). The length of the CDR3 is 14 residues. Germline lookup yields CDR1 SGHAT and CDR2 FQNNGV. The V and J ends lost 1 base and 4 bases respectively, with 11 bases between them. The CDR3 spells CASSLGTGRYEQYF. CDR3 sequence (DNA): TGTGCCAGCAGCTTAGGAACAGGGAGGTACGAGCAGTACTTC. The full variable domain, completed using reference TRBV11-2 and TRBJ2-7, is EAGVAQSPRYKIIEKRQSVAFWCNPISGHATLYWYQQILGQGPKLLIQFQNNGVVDDSQLPKDRFSAERLKGVDSTLKIQPAKLEDSAVYLCASSLGTGRYEQYFGPGTRLTVT.

The rearrangement links TRBV5-4 to TRBJ1-3, with TRBD1 as a possible D gene (5 bases). V lost 0 bases to trimming and J lost 4 bases, with 17 bases between them. Germline values: CDR1 SGHNT, CDR2 YYREEE (reference sequence). This CDR3 has 17 amino acids. CDR3 sequence (DNA): TGTGCCAGCAGCTTGGGAGTCGACAGCCCGATCGGAAACACCATATATTTT. Translated: CASSLGVDSPIGNTIYF. The whole variable domain, remainder taken from reference TRBV5-4 and TRBJ1-3, is ETGVTQSPTHLIKTRGQQVTLRCSSQSGHNTVSWYQQALGQGPQFIFQYYREEENGRGNFPPRFSGLQFPNYSSELNVNALELDDSALYLCASSLGVDSPIGNTIYFGEGSWLTVV.

V gene TRBV6-5 combines with J gene TRBJ2-1; D gene uncertain. This CDR3 spans 15 amino acids. The germline V gene encodes CDR1 MNHEY and CDR2 SVGAGI. Trimming left V 5 bases short and J 2 bases short, with 13 bases between. This CDR3 is CASSKEFGPYNEQFF. The CDR3 region has the DNA TGTGCCAGCAGTAAAGAGTTCGGGCCCTACAATGAGCAGTTCTTC.